The next 24 T cell receptor beta chains were all read from a single sample in a study of multiple sclerosis patients with progressive multifocal leukoencephalopathy. Sample time point: before natalizumab initiation. The table came from immunoSEQ multiplex PCR; TCRdb's copy has only in-frame clones and leaves some out. Here the sample spans about 28,000 clones, 88% being singletons. The sample comprised PBMCs. Receptors originate from a human donor with multiple sclerosis.

CDR3 in DNA: TGTGCCAGCAGCCAGGCCGTCTTTGGCCTGTTTGAACCCCTCCACTTT. Protein product: CASSQAVFGLFEPLHF. The V and J genes are TRBV5-4 and TRBJ1-6; D not resolved. The V end was cut by 4 bases, the J end by 12 bases, with 23 bases between. The CDR3 has 16 residues. Germline V CDR1 and CDR2: SGHNT, YYREEE (reference sequence).

The genes are TRBV30 and TRBJ1-2; a weak D match, TRBD1 (6 bases). This CDR3 comprises 12 residues. V was trimmed by 7 bases and J by 7 bases, leaving 16 bases between them. Germline V CDR1 and CDR2: GTSNPN, SVGIG (reference sequence). CDR3: CASPRGALGYTF. CDR3 in DNA: TGTGCCTCCCCCCGGGGGGCCCTTGGCTACACCTTC.

This chain uses TRBV30 with TRBJ2-7; D gene uncertain. Germline V gene lookup returns CDR1 GTSNPN and CDR2 SVGIG (reference sequence). The CDR3 totals 13 residues. Trimming pared 0 bases from V and 4 bases from J, leaving 10 bases between. CDR3 nucleotides: TGTGCCTGGAGTGTGACCGGAGTGTACGAGCAGTACTTC. The encoded protein is CAWSVTGVYEQYF. Full variable domain (outside the CDR3, taken from reference TRBV30 and TRBJ2-7): SQTIHQWPATLVQPVGSPLSLECTVEGTSNPNLYWYRQAAGRGLQLLFYSVGIGQISSEVPQNLSASRPQDRQFILSSKKLLLSDSGFYLCAWSVTGVYEQYFGPGTRLTVT.

V is TRBV30 and J is TRBJ1-5; 7 nucleotides align to TRBD1. Germline values: CDR1 GTSNPN, CDR2 SVGIG (reference sequence). The V and J ends lost 2 bases and 2 bases, in that order; junction bases with no gene match: 6. The length of the CDR3 is 15 residues. In DNA, the CDR3 is TGTGCCTGGAGTCCACCCGGACAGGGCAATCAGCCCCAGCATTTT. Its protein is CAWSPPGQGNQPQHF.

The chain employs TRBV5-8 and TRBJ2-5; D perhaps matches TRBD2 (7 bases). This CDR3 contains 14 residues. The germline V gene encodes CDR1 SGHTS and CDR2 YDEGEE. The V and J ends lost 2 bases and 4 bases respectively, with 12 bases between them. This CDR3 is CASSFGGAAETQYF. The DNA of the CDR3 is TGTGCCAGCAGCTTTGGGGGGGCTGCAGAGACCCAGTACTTC.

The chain recombines TRBV5-6 with TRBJ2-5; D ambiguous. Germline CDR1 SGHDT, CDR2 YYEEEE. This CDR3 has 14 residues. V lost 0 bases and J lost 5, with 11 bases in between. CDR3 loop: CASSLGSAQETQYF. CDR3 sequence (DNA): TGTGCCAGCAGCTTGGGGTCGGCTCAGGAGACCCAGTACTTC.

The chain is built from TRBV27 and TRBJ2-7; perhaps TRBD1 as D (6 bases). V lost 3 bases and J lost 2, with 14 bases in between. Germline V gives CDR1 MNHEY, CDR2 SMNVEV (reference sequence). The CDR3 spans 15 residues. The CDR3 is CASSFLPPGAYEQYF. The CDR3, as DNA: TGTGCCAGCAGTTTCCTCCCTCCAGGGGCCTACGAGCAGTACTTC.

The genes are TRBV27 and TRBJ1-1; weak D call: TRBD1 (5 bases). This CDR3 has 19 residues. Germline V gene sequence: CDR1 MNHEY, CDR2 SMNVEV (reference sequence). V was shortened by 3 bases and J by 0 bases, with 23 bases between the two germline ends. As DNA, the CDR3 is TGTGCCAGCAGTTTTGGGCCTGACCGTACGAGGGGAATGAACACTGAAGCTTTCTTT. It specifies CASSFGPDRTRGMNTEAFF.

This clone was detected only a few times. The V and J genes are TRBV10-3 and TRBJ1-4, with D unclear. The V end lost 0 bases, the J end lost 0 bases, and 11 bases lay between the germline ends. From germline, CDR1 is ENHRY and CDR2 SYGVKD. This CDR3 has 17 amino acids. DNA for the CDR3: TGTGCCATCAGTGAGTCAATTGGGGTAGCAACTAATGAAAAACTGTTTTTT. Translating gives CAISESIGVATNEKLFF.

The chain has TRBV15 and TRBJ2-5, with 8 positions matching TRBD1. J lost 5 bases, V lost 1 base, and 3 bases had no gene match. The CDR3 extends over 14 amino acids. Germline CDR1 and CDR2: LNHNV and YYDKDF (reference sequence). The chain's CDR3 is CATSRARGLETQYF. The CDR3 coding sequence is TGTGCCACCAGCAGAGCCAGGGGGCTGGAGACCCAGTACTTC.

The V and J genes are TRBV6-5 and TRBJ1-6; no firm D call. The V end lost 0 bases, the J end lost 9 bases, and 12 bases lay between the germline ends. The germline V gene has CDR1 MNHEY and CDR2 SVGAGI. The CDR3 contains 15 residues. CDR3 sequence: CASSYSPGTASPLHF. The CDR3 DNA sequence: TGTGCCAGCAGTTACTCTCCCGGAACCGCTTCACCCCTCCACTTT.

The chain combines TRBV15 with TRBJ1-6; maybe TRBD1 (6 bases). The CDR3 is made up of 15 amino acids. CDR1 and CDR2 (germline): LNHNV, YYDKDF (reference sequence). Deletions cut 6 bases from V and 5 bases from J, with 14 bases between. The DNA of the CDR3 is TGTGCCACCAGGCTAACAGGGCTAGATAATTCACCCCTCCACTTT. Amino acids: CATRLTGLDNSPLHF.

This clone occurred a few times. J is TRBJ2-1 and V is TRBV7-3, with D perhaps given as TRBD1 or TRBD2 (5 bases each). Per germline, CDR1 SGHTA and CDR2 FQGTGA. CDR3 length equals 12 residues. Trimming stripped 8 bases from V and 5 bases from J, with 10 bases between. CDR3 in amino acids: CASGGHNNEQFF. DNA of the CDR3: TGTGCCAGCGGAGGACACAACAATGAGCAGTTCTTC.

This rearrangement joins TRBV7-2 to TRBJ2-3; D gene unclear. Germline CDR1 and CDR2: SGHTA and FQGNSA. Between the trimmed V and J ends, which lost 2 bases and 4 bases, there was a span of 7 bases. This CDR3 is built from 13 residues. The CDR3 DNA is TGTGCCAGCAGCTTAAGTGGTCCAGATACGCAGTATTTT. Protein: CASSLSGPDTQYF.

This clone is a singleton in its sample. The J gene is TRBJ2-5, the V gene TRBV6-5; 12 bases map to TRBD2. Trimming took 6 bases from V and 2 from J; bases not matched to a gene: 1. In germline, CDR1 is MNHEY, CDR2 SVGAGI. The length of the CDR3 is 14 residues. The CDR3, as DNA: TGTGCCAGCAGGACTAGCGGGGGACAAGAGACCCAGTACTTC. It encodes CASRTSGGQETQYF.

This chain joins TRBV19 and TRBJ1-6, with 7 positions matching TRBD1. The CDR3 is made up of 15 amino acids. J lost 4 bases, V lost 0 bases, and 0 bases had no gene match. In germline, CDR1 is LNHDA, CDR2 SQIVND (reference sequence). The CDR3, as DNA: TGTGCCAGTAGTATAGAGACAGGGTATAATTCACCCCTCCACTTT. Translated, it gives CASSIETGYNSPLHF.

This chain uses TRBV2 with TRBJ2-2, with 7 bases identical to TRBD1. With 4 bases clipped from V and 7 bases from J, the junction kept 3 bases outside the gene matches. The germline V gene encodes CDR1 SNHLY and CDR2 FYNNEI. This CDR3 region has 13 residues. CDR3 in DNA: TGTGCCAGCAGTGGTACAGGGGACGGGGAGCTGTTTTTT. This sequence encodes CASSGTGDGELFF.

This clone was picked up one time. The V gene is TRBV18, the J gene TRBJ1-4; D uncertain. The germline V gene encodes CDR1 KGHSH and CDR2 LQKENI. CDR3 length equals 14 residues. Trimming stripped 1 base from V and 5 bases from J, with 8 bases between. The CDR3 sequence is CASSPRGENEKLFF. CDR3 coding DNA: TGTGCCAGCTCACCACGGGGAGAGAATGAAAAACTGTTTTTT.

The rearrangement uses TRBV6-5 and TRBJ1-1; TRBD1 is a possible D gene (5 bases). The length of the CDR3 is 15 residues. Germline V gene data show CDR1 as MNHEY and CDR2 as SVGAGI. Trimming took off 0 bases at V and 1 base at J, with 9 bases between the two ends. CDR3 DNA: TGTGCCAGCAGTTACTCGATAAGGGGGAACACTGAAGCTTTCTTT. It is translated as CASSYSIRGNTEAFF.

J is TRBJ2-5 and V is TRBV9; 8 bases are shared with TRBD1. V dropped 2 bases and J dropped 5; count of bases not matched to a gene: 5. Germline V CDR1 and CDR2: SGDLS, YYNGEE. This CDR3 is built from 14 residues. The CDR3 coding sequence is TGTGCCAGCAGCGTTGGACAGGGTGGCGAGACCCAGTACTTC. Protein sequence: CASSVGQGGETQYF. The whole variable domain, remainder taken from reference TRBV9 and TRBJ2-5, is DSGVTQTPKHLITATGQRVTLRCSPRSGDLSVYWYQQSLDQGLQFLIQYYNGEERAKGNILERFSAQQFPDLHSELNLSSLELGDSALYFCASSVGQGGETQYFGPGTRLLVL.

The chain is built from TRBV5-1 and TRBJ1-3; 8 bases match TRBD1. With 1 base clipped from V and 1 base from J, the junction kept 4 bases outside the gene matches. The CDR3 runs to 16 residues. Germline lookup yields CDR1 SGHRS and CDR2 YFSETQ. The CDR3 sequence is CASSLTGGTSGNTIYF. CDR3 nucleotides: TGCGCCAGCAGCTTGACAGGGGGAACATCTGGAAACACCATATATTTT.

The gene calls are TRBV19 and TRBJ1-1; 7 bases map to TRBD1. This CDR3 is built from 18 residues. Germline CDR1 reads LNHDA; CDR2 reads SQIVND (reference sequence). V lost 8 bases to trimming and J lost 0 bases; unmatched junction nucleotides: 18. As DNA, the CDR3 is TGTGCCAGTTCACTTGGAAGACCACAGGGGACCTTGAACACTGAAGCTTTCTTT. Its protein is CASSLGRPQGTLNTEAFF. Full variable domain (outside the CDR3, taken from reference TRBV19 and TRBJ1-1): DGGITQSPKYLFRKEGQNVTLSCEQNLNHDAMYWYRQDPGQGLRLIYYSQIVNDFQKGDIAEGYSVSREKKESFPLTVTSAQKNPTAFYLCASSLGRPQGTLNTEAFFGQGTRLTVV.

The chain combines TRBV2 with TRBJ2-2; 7 bases agree with TRBD1. The CDR3 is 15 amino acids. V shed 4 bases, J shed 3 bases, and the junction held 5 bases outside the gene matches. The germline V gene has CDR1 SNHLY and CDR2 FYNNEI. In DNA form, the CDR3 reads TGTGCCAGCAGTGTGGGGGACAGTCACACCGGGGAGCTGTTTTTT. Amino acids: CASSVGDSHTGELFF.

V usage is TRBV27 and J usage is TRBJ2-3; D gene ambiguous. The CDR3 spans 14 residues. V lost 3 bases, J lost 0 bases, and 7 bases lay in between. The germline V gene encodes CDR1 MNHEY and CDR2 SMNVEV (reference sequence). CDR3 sequence: CASSFRKSTDTQYF. The DNA for the CDR3 is TGTGCCAGCAGTTTCCGAAAAAGCACAGATACGCAGTATTTT.